These 27 T cell receptor beta chains originate from one sample sequenced in a study of memory CD4+ T cells and cytomegalovirus serostatus. The sort gate was single viable CD3+CD4+CD8-CD45RO+ cells for memory CD4+ T cells. Clones were sequenced by immunoSEQ multiplex PCR, and TCRdb holds only the in-frame ones, with some missing. The table lists 61,000 or so clones, 60% to 85% of them singletons. Source material: memory CD4+ T cells from blood. The receptors come from an adult in good health and CMV-seronegative. Some clones in this sample may be carry-over from other donors' samples.

This clone was picked up one time. V is TRBV18 and J is TRBJ2-1; the match to TRBD2 covers 10 bases. Trimming at V came to 6 bases and at J to 10 bases, leaving 18 bases not matched to a gene. The CDR3 consists of 17 residues. Germline V lookup: CDR1 KGHSH, CDR2 LQKENI. The CDR3 sequence is CASSPGTSVIPPWEQFF. The CDR3 DNA sequence: TGTGCCAGCTCTCCAGGGACTAGCGTCATACCCCCCTGGGAGCAGTTCTTC.

This clone was seen only once. This rearrangement joins TRBV4-3 to TRBJ2-7; 8 bases match TRBD1. V was pared by 1 base and J by 0 bases, with 5 bases of the junction left unmatched. The CDR3 extends over 16 amino acids. Germline V lookup: CDR1 LGHNA, CDR2 YSLEER. CDR3: CASSQVRTGSSYEQYF. In DNA, the CDR3 is TGCGCCAGCAGCCAAGTCAGGACAGGGAGCTCCTACGAGCAGTACTTC.

The chain joins TRBV5-6 to TRBJ1-5; 9 nucleotides match TRBD1. The CDR3 length is 16 residues. The germline V gene encodes CDR1 SGHDT and CDR2 YYEEEE. The J segment lost 1 base and the V segment lost 4 bases, leaving 6 bases of the junction unmatched. CDR3 sequence reads: CASSRFDRGSNQPQHF. The CDR3 nucleotides read TGTGCCAGCAGCCGATTCGACAGGGGGAGCAATCAGCCCCAGCATTTT.

CDR3 in amino acids: CASSFQNSPLHF. The CDR3 DNA sequence: TGTGCCAGCAGTTTCCAGAATTCACCCCTCCACTTT. This chain joins TRBV6-5 and TRBJ1-6; D uncertain. Trimming took off 4 bases at V and 7 bases at J, with 5 bases between the two ends. In germline, CDR1 is MNHEY, CDR2 SVGAGI. CDR3 length: 12 residues.

The chain employs TRBV5-1 and TRBJ2-7; TRBD2 agrees at 9 bases. V trimming: 0 bases; J trimming: 1 base; junction bases outside the gene matches: 2. This CDR3 is 15 amino acids long. Germline CDR1 is SGHRS and CDR2 is YFSETQ. The CDR3 is CASSLVLAGSYEQYF. Written as DNA, the CDR3 is TGCGCCAGCAGCTTGGTACTAGCGGGTTCCTACGAGCAGTACTTC.

The gene calls are TRBV5-1 and TRBJ2-1; maybe TRBD2 (6 bases). CDR3 length: 16 amino acids. V was cut by 0 bases and J by 4 bases, with 14 bases left in between. Germline values: CDR1 SGHRS, CDR2 YFSETQ. The CDR3 DNA is TGCGCCAGCAGCTTGGGAGGTAGCGGAGATTACAATGAGCAGTTCTTC. It translates to CASSLGGSGDYNEQFF. The full variable domain, rest sourced from reference TRBV5-1 and TRBJ2-1, is KAGVTQTPRYLIKTRGQQVTLSCSPISGHRSVSWYQQTPGQGLQFLFEYFSETQRNKGNFPGRFSGRQFSNSRSEMNVSTLELGDSALYLCASSLGGSGDYNEQFFGPGTRLTVL.

The V and J genes are TRBV4-3 and TRBJ1-6, with 7 nucleotides matching TRBD1. With 0 bases clipped from V and 7 bases from J, the junction kept 9 bases outside the gene matches. The germline V gene has CDR1 LGHNA and CDR2 YSLEER. CDR3 length: 17 amino acids. In DNA, the CDR3 is TGCGCCAGCAGCCAAGATAGTGGGAGGGGGCGAAATTCACCCCTCCACTTT. This codes for CASSQDSGRGRNSPLHF.

The V gene is TRBV2, the J gene TRBJ2-3, with TRBD1 matching over 7 bases. The junction had 18 bases not matched to a gene; V was cut back by 3 bases and J by 0 bases. Per germline, CDR1 SNHLY and CDR2 FYNNEI. The CDR3 consists of 20 residues. Here the CDR3 DNA reads TGTGCCAGCAGTGACCTAGGGTTCTCCCGCATGGGACAGAGCACAGATACGCAGTATTTT. Translated, it gives CASSDLGFSRMGQSTDTQYF.

Turning to this clone: Sequence at one end of the junction differs from germline and may be a read error. The chain couples TRBV2 to TRBJ2-1; possibly TRBD2 for D (6 bases). The CDR3 has 14 residues. Germline V gives CDR1 SNHLY, CDR2 FYNNEI. The CDR3 loop is CASRGDGSVNELFF. The CDR3 DNA reads TGTGCCAGCAGGGGAGACGGGAGTGTAAATGAGCTGTTCTTC.

The count of this clone is one. V usage is TRBV5-5 and J usage is TRBJ1-1; TRBD1 might be the D (5 bases). Per the germline V gene, CDR1 is SGHKS and CDR2 is YYEKEE (reference sequence). The ends were cut back, 4 bases at V and 5 bases at J, with 21 bases in the middle. The length of the CDR3 is 16 residues. The CDR3 reads CASSLLGPPGGTEAFF. The CDR3 DNA sequence: TGTGCCAGCAGCCTGTTGGGTCCTCCTGGGGGAACTGAAGCTTTCTTT. The variable domain in full, with the rest retrieved from reference TRBV5-5 and TRBJ1-1, is DAGVTQSPTHLIKTRGQQVTLRCSPISGHKSVSWYQQVLGQGPQFIFQYYEKEERGRGNFPDRFSARQFPNYSSELNVNALLLGDSALYLCASSLLGPPGGTEAFFGQGTRLTVV.

CDR3 sequence: CASSQISGNTIYF. In DNA form, the CDR3 reads TGCGCCAGCAGCCAGATCTCTGGAAACACCATATATTTT. This chain uses TRBV4-3 with TRBJ1-3, with no clear D. The CDR3 is made up of 13 amino acids. The germline CDR1 and CDR2 sequences are LGHNA and YSLEER. V lost 3 bases and J 0 bases, leaving 3 bases between the germline ends.

This sequence joins TRBV19 and TRBJ2-2; 11 nucleotides match TRBD2. The CDR3 runs 15 residues. The V gene's germline CDR1 is LNHDA and CDR2 SQIVND (reference sequence). Trimming took 7 bases from V and 5 from J; bases not matched to a gene: 6. The CDR3 here is CASKVAGGRTGELFF. CDR3 DNA: TGTGCCAGTAAGGTAGCGGGAGGGCGGACCGGGGAGCTGTTTTTT.

The V and J genes are TRBV27 and TRBJ2-5; D is undetermined. In germline, CDR1 is MNHEY, CDR2 SMNVEV (reference sequence). The CDR3 runs to 13 residues. V lost 4 bases, J lost 5 bases, and 11 bases lay in between. The chain's CDR3 is CASSSRARETQYF. CDR3 nucleotides: TGTGCCAGCAGTTCTAGGGCTAGGGAGACCCAGTACTTC.

V is TRBV29-1 and J is TRBJ2-3; possible D gene TRBD1, 5 bases. The germline gives CDR1 SQVTM, CDR2 ANQGSEA. Trimming pared 7 bases from V and 11 bases from J, leaving 19 bases between. The CDR3 has 12 amino acids. CDR3 sequence: CSATKAGIEQYF. The CDR3 DNA is TGCAGCGCTACTAAGGCAGGGATCGAGCAGTATTTT.

This chain uses TRBV6-1 with TRBJ1-1; D remains unclear. The V gene's germline CDR1 is MNHNS and CDR2 SASEGT. V lost 2 bases to trimming and J lost 8 bases, with 12 bases between them. The CDR3 is made up of 13 amino acids. CDR3 sequence reads: CASSELSGEEAFF. As DNA, the CDR3 is TGTGCCAGCAGTGAACTTTCTGGGGAGGAAGCTTTCTTT.

V usage is TRBV6-1 and J usage is TRBJ1-2, with D tentatively TRBD1 (5 bases). With 7 bases removed from V and 5 bases from J, the gap between germline ends came to 17 bases. Germline V gene sequence: CDR1 MNHNS, CDR2 SASEGT. CDR3 length: 14 amino acids. The CDR3 sequence: CASKVRGGVYGYTF. In DNA form, the CDR3 reads TGTGCCAGCAAGGTCCGGGGCGGAGTGTATGGCTACACCTTC.

This chain joins TRBV27 and TRBJ2-7, with 9 bases that match TRBD2. After removal of 5 bases from V and 3 bases from J, the junction contained 2 bases not matched to a gene. The CDR3 is made up of 13 amino acids. Germline CDR1 reads MNHEY; CDR2 reads SMNVEV (reference sequence). CDR3: CASSPTSGYEQYF. The CDR3 DNA sequence: TGTGCCAGCAGTCCGACTAGCGGCTACGAGCAGTACTTC.

The chain joins TRBV5-1 to TRBJ2-7; 9 nucleotides align to TRBD2. After removal of 0 bases from V and 4 bases from J, the junction contained 5 bases not matched to a gene. The CDR3 has 15 amino acids. The germline V gene encodes CDR1 SGHRS and CDR2 YFSETQ. The DNA for the CDR3 is TGCGCCAGCAGCTTGGATACAGCGGGAGGATACGAGCAGTACTTC. It specifies CASSLDTAGGYEQYF.

The chain links TRBV5-5 to TRBJ2-5; the D is unclear. CDR1 is SGHKS, CDR2 YYEKEE, per germline (reference sequence). The V and J ends lost 0 bases and 1 base respectively, with 4 bases between them. CDR3 length: 13 amino acids. The CDR3 spells CASSLGLQETQYF. For the CDR3, the DNA is TGTGCCAGCAGCTTGGGACTCCAAGAGACCCAGTACTTC.

The gene calls are TRBV5-6 and TRBJ1-3, with D hard to call. V dropped 1 base and J dropped 1 base, with 9 bases sitting between them. This CDR3 is built from 15 residues. The germline CDR1 and CDR2 sequences are SGHDT and YYEEEE. The CDR3 region has the DNA TGTGCCAGCAGCTTGTTCGGGCAGTCTGGAAACACCATATATTTT. It codes for CASSLFGQSGNTIYF. The full variable domain, completed using reference TRBV5-6 and TRBJ1-3, is DAGVTQSPTHLIKTRGQQVTLRCSPKSGHDTVSWYQQALGQGPQFIFQYYEEEERQRGNFPDRFSGHQFPNYSSELNVNALLLGDSALYLCASSLFGQSGNTIYFGEGSWLTVV.

The V call is TRBV11-2, the J call TRBJ2-7; 10 bases are shared with TRBD2. J was trimmed by 1 base and V by 5 bases; bases with no gene match: 14. Germline values: CDR1 SGHAT, CDR2 FQNNGV. CDR3 length equals 18 residues. The CDR3 loop reads CASSPPPPPSGSSYEQYF. As DNA, the CDR3 is TGTGCCAGCAGCCCACCTCCCCCCCCTAGCGGGAGTTCCTACGAGCAGTACTTC.

The rearrangement uses TRBV2 and TRBJ2-1; unclear D gene. Germline values: CDR1 SNHLY, CDR2 FYNNEI. The V end lost 6 bases, the J end lost 6 bases, and 3 bases lay between the germline ends. CDR3 size: 10 residues. This CDR3 is CASRANEQFF. The CDR3 nucleotides read TGTGCCAGCAGGGCCAATGAGCAGTTCTTC. Looking up the rest from reference TRBV2 and TRBJ2-1 gives the full variable domain: EPEVTQTPSHQVTQMGQEVILRCVPISNHLYFYWYRQILGQKVEFLVSFYNNEISEKSEIFDDQFSVERPDGSNFTLKIRSTKLEDSAMYFCASRANEQFFGPGTRLTVL.

The genes are TRBV5-6 and TRBJ2-1; D possibly corresponds to TRBD1 (7 bases). Looked up from germline, CDR1 is SGHDT and CDR2 is YYEEEE. Between the trimmed V and J ends, which lost 5 bases and 9 bases, there was a span of 18 bases. This CDR3 contains 14 residues. The CDR3 DNA sequence: TGTGCCAGCAGTTTTGCGTACCAGGGGGGTGAGCAGTTCTTC. Translation gives CASSFAYQGGEQFF.

Only one count was recorded for this clone. V is TRBV6-1 and J is TRBJ1-4; D is undetermined. Germline CDR1 and CDR2: MNHNS and SASEGT. The germline V and J ends were trimmed by 3 bases and 7 bases, with 27 bases remaining between them. This CDR3 is built from 19 residues. In nucleotides, the CDR3 is TGTGCCAGCAGTGACGAGGCGTTAAGTACTACCGCGCGTGGTGAAAAACTGTTTTTT. Encoded protein: CASSDEALSTTARGEKLFF.

The chain is built from TRBV11-3 and TRBJ1-3; 9 nucleotides line up with TRBD1. Germline lookup yields CDR1 SGHNT and CDR2 YENEEA. The CDR3 spans 14 residues. J was trimmed by 7 bases and V by 10 bases; bases with no gene match: 11. The CDR3 bases are TGTGCCAACTCTTCGGGACAGGGTGGGAACACCATATATTTT. It is translated as CANSSGQGGNTIYF.

This clone occurred a few times. The chain recombines TRBV15 with TRBJ2-7, with 13 bases matching TRBD2. With V trimmed by 5 bases and J by 6 bases, 7 bases remained unmatched. Per the germline V gene, CDR1 is LNHNV and CDR2 is YYDKDF (reference sequence). The CDR3 extends over 15 amino acids. The CDR3 sequence: CATSARTSGSPEQYF. The CDR3 nucleotides read TGTGCCACCAGCGCTCGGACTAGCGGGAGCCCCGAGCAGTACTTC.

The chain employs TRBV6-6 and TRBJ1-6; D perhaps matches TRBD1 (5 bases). This CDR3 has 16 amino acids. V was trimmed by 4 bases and J by 6 bases, leaving 16 bases between them. Per germline, CDR1 MNHNY and CDR2 SVGAGI (reference sequence). In nucleotides, the CDR3 is TGTGCCAGCAGTTTAATCCCGGGACGGATTAATTCACCCCTCCACTTT. Protein sequence: CASSLIPGRINSPLHF.